This TCR beta chain derives from a study of beta chain features in type 1 diabetes. The whole isolated RNA underwent reverse transcription, so sequencing captured expressed TCRB transcripts. TCRdb keeps only in-frame clones here, not all; method: immunoSEQ multiplex PCR. Among about 160,000 clones, approximately 8.1% were seen once, and the ten largest hold 0.5% to 0.55%. Study-wide points: Type 1 diabetes patients had moderately but significantly shorter TCRB CDR3s in all four CD4+ subsets. A cDNA-based sequencing approach could over-represent cells with high TCR expression. In the patient group, naive, central memory and Treg TCRB repertoires seemed more alike than in the healthy donor group.

This clone was picked up a small number of times. As yet, its antigen is unknown. The CDR3 runs to 15 residues. The J segment lost 6 bases and the V segment lost 3 bases, leaving 11 bases of the junction unmatched. Looked up from germline, CDR1 is SGHAT and CDR2 is FQNNGV. The sequence was obtained from a man younger than 30 with type 1 diabetes. Sequencing used central memory CD4+ T cells from blood. This chain uses TRBV11-2 with TRBJ2-7, with TRBD1 identical over 7 bases. The CDR3 DNA reads TGTGCCAGCAGCTTTATGGGACAGTACTCAGCCGAGCAGTACTTC. Protein sequence: CASSFMGQYSAEQYF.